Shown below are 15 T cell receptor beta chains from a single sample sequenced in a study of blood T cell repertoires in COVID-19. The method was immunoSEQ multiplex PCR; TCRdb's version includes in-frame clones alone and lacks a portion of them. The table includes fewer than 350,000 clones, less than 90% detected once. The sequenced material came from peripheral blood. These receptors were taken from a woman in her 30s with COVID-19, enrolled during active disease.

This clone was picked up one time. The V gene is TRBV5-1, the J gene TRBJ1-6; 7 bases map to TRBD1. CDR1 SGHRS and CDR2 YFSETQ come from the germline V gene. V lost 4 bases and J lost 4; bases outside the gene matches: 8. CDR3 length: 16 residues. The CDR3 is CASSPTLDRYNSPLHF. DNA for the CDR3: TGCGCCAGCAGCCCAACCTTGGACAGGTATAATTCACCCCTCCACTTT.

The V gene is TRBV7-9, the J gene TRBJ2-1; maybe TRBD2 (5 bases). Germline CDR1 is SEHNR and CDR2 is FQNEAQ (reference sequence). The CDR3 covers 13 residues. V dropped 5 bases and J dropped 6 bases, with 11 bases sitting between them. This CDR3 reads CASSPTSSNEQFF. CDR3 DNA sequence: TGTGCCAGCAGCCCCACTAGTTCCAATGAGCAGTTCTTC.

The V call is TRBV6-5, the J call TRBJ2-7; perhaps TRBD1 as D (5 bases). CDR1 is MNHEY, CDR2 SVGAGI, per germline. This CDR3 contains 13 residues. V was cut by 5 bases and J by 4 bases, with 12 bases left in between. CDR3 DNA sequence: TGTGCCAGCAGTCGACAGAAGAGATACGAGCAGTACTTC. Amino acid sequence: CASSRQKRYEQYF.

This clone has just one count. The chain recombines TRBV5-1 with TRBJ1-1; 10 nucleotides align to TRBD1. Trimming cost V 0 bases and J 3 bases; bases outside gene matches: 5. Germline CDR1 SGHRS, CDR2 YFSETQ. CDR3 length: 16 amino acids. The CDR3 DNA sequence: TGCGCCAGCAGCTTGGCGACAGGGGGCTTGGACACTGAAGCTTTCTTT. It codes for CASSLATGGLDTEAFF. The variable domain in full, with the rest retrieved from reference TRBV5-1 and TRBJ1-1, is KAGVTQTPRYLIKTRGQQVTLSCSPISGHRSVSWYQQTPGQGLQFLFEYFSETQRNKGNFPGRFSGRQFSNSRSEMNVSTLELGDSALYLCASSLATGGLDTEAFFGQGTRLTVV.

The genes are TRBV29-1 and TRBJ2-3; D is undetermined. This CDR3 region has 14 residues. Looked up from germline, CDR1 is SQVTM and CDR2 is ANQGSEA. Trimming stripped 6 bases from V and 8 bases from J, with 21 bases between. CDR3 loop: CSVFLLLPPGTQYF. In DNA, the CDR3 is TGCAGCGTCTTTCTCTTACTTCCACCGGGTACGCAGTATTTT.

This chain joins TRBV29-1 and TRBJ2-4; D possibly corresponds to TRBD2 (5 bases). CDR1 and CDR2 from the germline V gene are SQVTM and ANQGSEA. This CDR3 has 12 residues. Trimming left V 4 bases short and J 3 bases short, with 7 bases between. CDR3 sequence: CSVGEGKNIQYF. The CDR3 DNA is TGCAGCGTTGGTGAGGGCAAAAACATTCAGTACTTC.

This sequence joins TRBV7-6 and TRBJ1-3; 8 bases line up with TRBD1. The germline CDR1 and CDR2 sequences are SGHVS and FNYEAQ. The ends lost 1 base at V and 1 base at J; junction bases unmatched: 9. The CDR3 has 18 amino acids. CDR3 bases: TGTGCCAGCAGCTTAGACTTCCAGGGGGCCTTATCTGGAAACACCATATATTTT. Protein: CASSLDFQGALSGNTIYF.

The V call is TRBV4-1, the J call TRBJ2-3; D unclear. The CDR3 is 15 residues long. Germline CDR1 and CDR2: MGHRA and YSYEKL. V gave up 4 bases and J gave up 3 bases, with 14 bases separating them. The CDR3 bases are TGCGCCAGCAGCCCAGTTTCCCCAACAACAGATACGCAGTATTTT. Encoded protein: CASSPVSPTTDTQYF.

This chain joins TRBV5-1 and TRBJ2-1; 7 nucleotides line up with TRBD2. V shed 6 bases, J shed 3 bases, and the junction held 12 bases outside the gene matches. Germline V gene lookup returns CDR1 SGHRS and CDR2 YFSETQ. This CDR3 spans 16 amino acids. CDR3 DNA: TGCGCCAGCAAGGGGATGGGAGCGGGGAACTACAATGAGCAGTTCTTC. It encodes CASKGMGAGNYNEQFF.

In DNA form, the CDR3 reads TGTGCCAGCAGCCAGGGGGGACTAGCGCAGTATTTT. This encodes CASSQGGLAQYF. This sequence joins TRBV3-1 (or the pseudogene TRBV3-2) and TRBJ2-3; 8 nucleotides match TRBD2. This CDR3 comprises 12 residues. Germline CDR1 reads LGHDT; CDR2 reads YNNKEL (reference sequence). V was clipped by 3 bases and J by 10 bases; unmatched bases: 3.

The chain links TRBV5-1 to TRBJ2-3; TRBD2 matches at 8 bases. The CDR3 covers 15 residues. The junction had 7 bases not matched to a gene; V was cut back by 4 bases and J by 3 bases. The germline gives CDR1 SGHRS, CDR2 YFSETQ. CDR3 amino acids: CASSPRTSPTDTQYF. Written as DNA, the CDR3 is TGCGCCAGCAGCCCCCGGACTAGCCCGACAGATACGCAGTATTTT.

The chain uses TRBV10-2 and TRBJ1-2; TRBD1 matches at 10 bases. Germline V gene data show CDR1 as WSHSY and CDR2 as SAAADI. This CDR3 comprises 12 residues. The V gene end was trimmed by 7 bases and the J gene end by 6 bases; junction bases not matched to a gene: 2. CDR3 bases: TGCGCCAGCACGACAGGGGGCAATGGCTACACCTTC. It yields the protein CASTTGGNGYTF.

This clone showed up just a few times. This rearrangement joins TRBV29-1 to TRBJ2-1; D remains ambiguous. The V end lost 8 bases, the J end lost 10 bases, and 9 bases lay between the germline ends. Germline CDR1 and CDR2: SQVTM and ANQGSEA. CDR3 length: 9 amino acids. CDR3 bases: TGCAGCCCCCCGCAGGAGCAGTTCTTC. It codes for CSPPQEQFF.

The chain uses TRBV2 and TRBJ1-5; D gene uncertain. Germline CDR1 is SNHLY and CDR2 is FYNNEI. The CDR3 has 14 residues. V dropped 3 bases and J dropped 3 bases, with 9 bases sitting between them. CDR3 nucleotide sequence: TGTGCCAGCAGTGATTTCGGGTCCAATCAGCCCCAGCATTTT. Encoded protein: CASSDFGSNQPQHF.

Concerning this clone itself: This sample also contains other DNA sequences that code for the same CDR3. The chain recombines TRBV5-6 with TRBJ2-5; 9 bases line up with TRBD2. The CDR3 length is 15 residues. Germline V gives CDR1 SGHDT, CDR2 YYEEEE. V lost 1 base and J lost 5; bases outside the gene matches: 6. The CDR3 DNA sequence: TGTGCCAGCAGCTTGCTGGCGGGGGGGAGGGAGACCCAGTACTTC. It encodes CASSLLAGGRETQYF.